The 19 T cell receptor beta chains below were found in one sample sequenced in a study of cytomegalovirus exposure and HLA in healthy donors. Primers included in the PCR were 60 Vbeta and 13 Jbeta primers. Some clones are missing from TCRdb's copy, which holds only in-frame ones; the method was immunoSEQ multiplex PCR. The sample lists under 200,000 clones, more than 70% occurring once. Sample: PBMCs. These receptors all stem from a woman between 40 and 50 years old in good health and CMV-seropositive.

The chain recombines TRBV4-1 with TRBJ1-4; 8 bases agree with TRBD1. Germline CDR1 is MGHRA and CDR2 is YSYEKL. The V gene end was trimmed by 1 base and the J gene end by 7 bases; junction bases not matched to a gene: 8. The CDR3 has 16 residues. CDR3 nucleotides: TGCGCCAGCAGCCAAGTAGGTGCAGGGGGCCGTGAAAAACTGTTTTTT. Its protein product is CASSQVGAGGREKLFF.

The V and J genes are TRBV19 and TRBJ1-2; 10 positions agree with TRBD1. CDR1 and CDR2 from the germline V gene are LNHDA and SQIVND (reference sequence). Trimming at V came to 6 bases and at J to 5 bases, leaving 6 bases not matched to a gene. The CDR3 covers 14 residues. CDR3 region: CASRTRDRGYGYTF. CDR3 nucleotides: TGTGCCAGTAGGACCCGGGACAGGGGTTATGGCTACACCTTC.

This clone was recorded only once. The chain is built from TRBV7-9 and TRBJ2-2; 12 bases match TRBD1. Germline lookup yields CDR1 SEHNR and CDR2 FQNEAQ (reference sequence). This CDR3 has 16 residues. J gave up 6 bases and V 8 bases, and 10 bases lay outside the gene matches. CDR3 nucleotide sequence: TGTGCCAGCGGCTCCTCCGGGACAGGGGGCGCCGGGGAGCTGTTTTTT. This sequence encodes CASGSSGTGGAGELFF.

V and J are TRBV2 and TRBJ2-3; TRBD2 agrees at 12 bases. Germline loops: CDR1 SNHLY, CDR2 FYNNEI. V shed 3 bases and J 3 bases; nucleotides not matched to a gene: 4. The CDR3 consists of 16 residues. In DNA, the CDR3 is TGTGCCAGCAGTGACCAAGGACTAGCGGGGACAGATACGCAGTATTTT. It codes for CASSDQGLAGTDTQYF.

This clone was recorded only once. The rearrangement joins TRBV7-6 to TRBJ2-1, with a tentative D call TRBD1 (7 bases). CDR1 is SGHVS, CDR2 FNYEAQ, per germline. This CDR3 is built from 13 residues. V lost 3 bases and J lost 9, with 12 bases in between. The CDR3 DNA reads as TGTGCCAGCAGCTTCGGAGGGGACAGTGAGCAGTTCTTC. It specifies CASSFGGDSEQFF.

This clone is classed as medium-sized. This chain uses TRBV19 with TRBJ2-1; D gene ambiguous. The CDR3 sequence is 12 residues long. The germline V gene encodes CDR1 LNHDA and CDR2 SQIVND (reference sequence). Trimming shortened V by 3 bases and J by 4 bases, and 4 bases separated the two germline ends. CDR3 region: CASSIPYNEQFF. CDR3 DNA sequence: TGTGCCAGTAGTATTCCGTACAATGAGCAGTTCTTC.

This chain joins TRBV21-1 and TRBJ2-1; TRBD2, the D gene given by the table, was not confirmed from the DNA. TRBV21-1 is described as a pseudogene. CDR3 size: 14 residues. The CDR3: CASSFPGRCGEQFF. In DNA, the CDR3 is TGTGCCAGCTCCTTCCCCGGGAGGTGTGGTGAGCAGTTCTTC.

The rearrangement joins TRBV19 to TRBJ1-5; 8 nucleotides line up with TRBD1. The CDR3 runs to 17 residues. Germline CDR1 LNHDA, CDR2 SQIVND (reference sequence). Trimming took 2 bases from V and 2 from J; bases not matched to a gene: 8. This CDR3 reads CASSISRGRRGNQPQHF. The DNA for the CDR3 is TGTGCCAGTAGTATATCCAGGGGGCGGAGGGGCAATCAGCCCCAGCATTTT. Full variable domain (outside the CDR3, taken from reference TRBV19 and TRBJ1-5): DGGITQSPKYLFRKEGQNVTLSCEQNLNHDAMYWYRQDPGQGLRLIYYSQIVNDFQKGDIAEGYSVSREKKESFPLTVTSAQKNPTAFYLCASSISRGRRGNQPQHFGDGTRLSIL.

This clone was counted a single time. V and J are TRBV15 and TRBJ2-7; D gene uncertain. The germline CDR1 and CDR2 sequences are LNHNV and YYDKDF (reference sequence). The V and J ends lost 1 base and 2 bases respectively, with 9 bases between them. CDR3 length: 14 residues. This chain's CDR3 is CATSRGEPAYEQYF. CDR3 sequence (DNA): TGTGCCACCAGCAGAGGAGAGCCCGCCTACGAGCAGTACTTC. Full variable domain (rest looked up from reference TRBV15 and TRBJ2-7): DAMVIQNPRYQVTQFGKPVTLSCSQTLNHNVMYWYQQKSSQAPKLLFHYYDKDFNNEADTPDNFQSRRPNTSFCFLDIRSPGLGDTAMYLCATSRGEPAYEQYFGPGTRLTVT.

V gene TRBV6-6 combines with J gene TRBJ1-5; D possibly corresponds to TRBD1 (6 bases). V was clipped by 5 bases and J by 1 base, with 15 bases between them. The germline V gene encodes CDR1 MNHNY and CDR2 SVGAGI (reference sequence). The CDR3 length is 16 residues. This chain's CDR3 is CASSPQQGLSNQPQHF. The CDR3 region has the DNA TGTGCCAGCAGTCCCCAACAGGGTTTGAGCAATCAGCCCCAGCATTTT.

The chain employs TRBV25-1 and TRBJ1-2, with D perhaps TRBD1 (5 bases). This CDR3 has 13 amino acids. V lost 3 bases and J 8 bases, leaving 13 bases between the germline ends. Germline CDR1 is MGHDK and CDR2 is SYGVNS. In DNA form, the CDR3 reads TGTGCCAGCAGTGAGCCTCAGGGCTGGGGCTACACCTTC. Residues: CASSEPQGWGYTF.

This chain links TRBV2 with TRBJ1-1; no firm D call. The CDR3 has 13 amino acids. Germline V gene data show CDR1 as SNHLY and CDR2 as FYNNEI. Between the trimmed V and J ends, which lost 7 bases and 9 bases, there was a span of 18 bases. As DNA, the CDR3 is TGTGCCAGCACCGAGAGGAGGGAAGGTAAAGCTTTCTTT. Its translation is CASTERREGKAFF.

This clone came up once. The chain couples TRBV7-2 to TRBJ2-7, with D unresolved. Germline CDR1 SGHTA, CDR2 FQGNSA. CDR3 size: 14 residues. Deletions cut 5 bases from V and 4 bases from J, with 15 bases between. The CDR3 bases are TGTGCCAGCAGCCCTACCCGCGGAAAATACGAGCAGTACTTC. It encodes CASSPTRGKYEQYF.

The sample holds one count of this clone. The V gene is TRBV11-1, the J gene TRBJ2-3, with D perhaps TRBD1 (6 bases). Germline V lookup: CDR1 SGHAT, CDR2 FQDESV (reference sequence). The CDR3 is made up of 14 amino acids. The ends were cut back, 4 bases at V and 1 base at J, with 9 bases in the middle. CDR3 sequence (DNA): TGTGCCAGCAGCTGGCAGGGGCGCACAGATACGCAGTATTTT. This translates into CASSWQGRTDTQYF.

The chain has TRBV5-1 and TRBJ1-1, with D uncertain. Germline V gene sequence: CDR1 SGHRS, CDR2 YFSETQ. The length of the CDR3 is 13 residues. V dropped 4 bases and J dropped 5 bases, with 12 bases sitting between them. The CDR3 loop is CASSPFGGTEAFF. CDR3 DNA sequence: TGCGCCAGCAGCCCTTTCGGAGGTACTGAAGCTTTCTTT.

This clone was detected once. The chain joins TRBV4-2 to TRBJ1-6, with D uncertain. This CDR3 comprises 13 residues. The V gene lost 0 bases and the J gene lost 13 bases, with 10 bases spanning the gap. Germline assignment: CDR1 LGHNA and CDR2 YNFKEQ. In nucleotides, the CDR3 is TGTGCCAGCAGCCAAGAATTGACAAGGCCCCTCCACTTT. Translation: CASSQELTRPLHF.

This sequence joins TRBV9 and TRBJ2-7, with D maybe TRBD2 (6 bases). Germline CDR1 and CDR2: SGDLS and YYNGEE. Trimming pared 0 bases from V and 4 bases from J, leaving 14 bases between. This CDR3 has 15 amino acids. Here the CDR3 reads CASSVVGGAGYEQYF. CDR3 nucleotides: TGTGCCAGCAGCGTAGTTGGCGGGGCTGGTTACGAGCAGTACTTC.

A few counts support this clone. The V gene is TRBV5-1, the J gene TRBJ2-3; 10 bases line up with TRBD2. CDR1 and CDR2 (germline): SGHRS, YFSETQ. V was clipped by 1 base and J by 3 bases; unmatched bases: 5. The CDR3 has 16 residues. The CDR3 here is CASSLNLAGVTDTQYF. CDR3 coding DNA: TGCGCCAGCAGCTTGAATCTAGCGGGAGTGACAGATACGCAGTATTTT.

The chain carries TRBV29-1 and TRBJ2-5, with 11 bases aligning to TRBD1. The CDR3 has 15 amino acids. Trimming cost V 6 bases and J 3 bases; bases outside gene matches: 9. Germline V lookup: CDR1 SQVTM, CDR2 ANQGSEA. CDR3 region: CSVPPGQGGEETQYF. Written as DNA, the CDR3 is TGCAGCGTGCCCCCGGGACAGGGGGGAGAAGAGACCCAGTACTTC.